This T cell receptor (beta chain) was identified in a study of blood T cell repertoires in COVID-19. Whole-study context: Acute and convalescent COVID-19 specimens originated in the United States, Italy and Spain. From T cells, B-cell-depleted T cells, or PBMCs came the material, which was cDNA or gDNA.

Original data processing: Researchers report that nucleated cell counts were estimated from reference gene primer amplification. Assay used: immunoSEQ multiplex PCR; TCRdb lists only in-frame clones, some missing. The V and J calls and clone size are taken from that table; D and trimming were inferred from the DNA. Of about 410,000 clones listed, 89% are singletons. This clone was seen a handful of times. Input material: peripheral blood. The sequence was collected from a woman aged 35 to 49 with COVID-19, enrolled during active disease.

The DNA for the CDR3 is TGCGCCAGCAGCCTGATTACAGGGAGCTCTGGAAACACCATATATTTT. It specifies CASSLITGSSGNTIYF. The chain links TRBV4-3 to TRBJ1-3; D is perhaps TRBD1 (6 bases). Trimming removed 4 bases at V and 0 bases at J, with 13 bases between. Germline assignment: CDR1 LGHNA and CDR2 YSLEER. CDR3 length: 16 amino acids.